The source of this T cell receptor (beta chain) is a study of breast tumors, draining lymph nodes, adjacent tissues. Whole-study results and caveats: Data fit most tumor T cells coming from lymph node, expanding in tumor. Data only fit, rather than demonstrated, lymph node origin of most tumor T cells. Tumors had less TCR diversity than lymph nodes, more than nontumor tissue.

A note on this clonotype: No antigen is known for it.

CDR3 length: 15 residues. Per germline, CDR1 SGHVS and CDR2 FQNEAQ. With 1 base removed from V and 2 bases from J, the gap between germline ends came to 9 bases. One entry per CDR3 protein results from TCRdb running MiXCR on the multiplex PCR reads. The repertoire holds approximately 14,000 distinct CDR3 sequences, with less than 70% as singletons. The clonotype comes from a female donor with breast cancer. Some clones in this sample may be carry-over from other donors' samples. The chain employs TRBV7-8 and TRBJ1-5, with D tentatively TRBD1 (5 bases). The sample taken for sequencing was tumor-adjacent breast tissue. The CDR3 DNA sequence: TGTGCCAGCAGCTTAGAAAGGGGTGGCAATCAGCCCCAGCATTTT. It encodes CASSLERGGNQPQHF.